The sequence of this TCR beta chain was determined in a study of cytomegalovirus exposure and HLA in healthy donors. The sample holds one count of this clone. The CDR3 is 15 residues long. The V and J ends lost 0 bases and 0 bases respectively, with 9 bases between them. The germline V gene encodes CDR1 SGHRS and CDR2 YFSETQ. Amplification used 60 Vbeta primers and 13 Jbeta primers. Produced via immunoSEQ multiplex PCR; TCRdb's table is partial and in-frame only. The profile shows about 160,000 clones, approximately 85% of them singletons. The receptor was isolated from a man aged 50 or older in good health and CMV-seropositive. Sequenced material: PBMCs. The rearrangement uses TRBV5-1 and TRBJ1-1, with no clear D. CDR3 nucleotide sequence: TGCGCCAGCAGCTTGGTACCGTACATGAACACTGAAGCTTTCTTT. Its translation: CASSLVPYMNTEAFF.